This TCR beta chain was documented in a study of blood T cell repertoires in COVID-19. TCRdb's copy holds only in-frame clones and misses some; the assay was immunoSEQ multiplex PCR. The sample comprises a few hundred thousand clones, 80% to 90% of which are singletons, and around 5% rests with the top ten. Germline loops: CDR1 WNHNN, CDR2 SYGVQD (reference sequence). The length of the CDR3 is 11 residues. This clone has a single count. Its ends do not fully match the called genes, so a read error is possible. The chain couples TRBV10-1 to TRBJ1-2, with TRBD1 identical over 8 bases. Sequencing was performed on PBMCs or T cells enriched from blood (not recorded which). This receptor was taken from a man aged 25 to 45 who had recovered from COVID-19. The CDR3 reads CAGRGRPGYTF. The CDR3, as DNA: TGCGCCGGCAGGGGGCGGCCGGGCTACACCTTC.